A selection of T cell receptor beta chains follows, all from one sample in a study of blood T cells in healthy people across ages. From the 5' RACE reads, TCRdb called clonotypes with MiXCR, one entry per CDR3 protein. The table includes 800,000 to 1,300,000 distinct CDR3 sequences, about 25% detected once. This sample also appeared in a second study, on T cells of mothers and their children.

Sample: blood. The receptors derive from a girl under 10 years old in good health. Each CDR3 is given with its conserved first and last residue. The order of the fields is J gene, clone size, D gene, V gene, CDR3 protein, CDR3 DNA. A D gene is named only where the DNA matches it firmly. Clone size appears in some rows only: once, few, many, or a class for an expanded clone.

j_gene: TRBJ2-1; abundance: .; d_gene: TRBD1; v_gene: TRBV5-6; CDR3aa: CASSSPIGQGYNEQFF; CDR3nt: TGTGCCAGCAGCTCTCCCATCGGACAGGGGTACAATGAGCAGTTCTTC
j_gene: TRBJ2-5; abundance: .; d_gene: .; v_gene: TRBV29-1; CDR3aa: CSVAGGEETQYF; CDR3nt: TGCAGCGTCGCCGGGGGCGAAGAGACCCAGTACTTC
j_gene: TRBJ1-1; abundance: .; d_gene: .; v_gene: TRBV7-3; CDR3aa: CASSPPGWENAEAFF; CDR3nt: TGTGCCAGCAGCCCGCCGGGGTGGGAGAACGCTGAAGCTTTCTTT
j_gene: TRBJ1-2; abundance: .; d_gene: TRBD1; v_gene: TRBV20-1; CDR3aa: CSAPTGDLRGYTF; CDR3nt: TGCAGTGCTCCGACAGGGGATTTAAGAGGCTACACCTTC
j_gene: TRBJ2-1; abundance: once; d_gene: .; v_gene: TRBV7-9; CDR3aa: CASSLMERGPEQFF; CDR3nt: TGTGCCAGCAGCTTAATGGAACGGGGTCCTGAGCAGTTCTTC
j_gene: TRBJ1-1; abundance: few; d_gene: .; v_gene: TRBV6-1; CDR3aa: CASMREWTEAFF; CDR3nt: TGTGCCAGCATGAGAGAGTGGACTGAAGCTTTCTTT
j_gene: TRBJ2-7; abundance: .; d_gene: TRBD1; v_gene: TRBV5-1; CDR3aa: CASGQELGEQYF; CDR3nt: TGCGCCAGCGGACAGGAACTGGGGGAGCAGTACTTC
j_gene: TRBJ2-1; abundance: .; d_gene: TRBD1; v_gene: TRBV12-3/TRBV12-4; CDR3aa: CAAGRDRGVNEQFF; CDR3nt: TGTGCCGCCGGACGGGACAGGGGTGTCAATGAGCAGTTCTTC
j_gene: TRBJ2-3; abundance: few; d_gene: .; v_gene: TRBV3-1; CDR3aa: CASSQDLRRGDTQYF; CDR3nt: TGTGCCAGCAGCCAAGACTTAAGGCGAGGGGATACGCAGTATTTT
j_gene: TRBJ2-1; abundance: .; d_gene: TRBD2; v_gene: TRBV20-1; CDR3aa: CSAGTSGRGEQFF; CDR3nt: TGCAGTGCTGGGACTAGCGGGAGAGGTGAGCAGTTCTTC
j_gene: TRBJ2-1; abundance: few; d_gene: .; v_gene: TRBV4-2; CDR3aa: CASSQDWVGGENEQFF; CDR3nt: TGTGCCAGCAGCCAAGATTGGGTCGGTGGAGAAAATGAGCAGTTCTTC
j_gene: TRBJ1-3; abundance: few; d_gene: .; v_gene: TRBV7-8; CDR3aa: CASSFSDGNTIYF; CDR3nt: TGTGCCAGCAGCTTCTCGGATGGAAACACCATATATTTT
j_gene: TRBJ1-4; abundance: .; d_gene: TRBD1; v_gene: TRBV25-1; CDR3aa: CASSETTGARNEKLFF; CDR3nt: TGTGCCAGCAGTGAGACCACAGGGGCGAGAAATGAAAAACTGTTTTTT
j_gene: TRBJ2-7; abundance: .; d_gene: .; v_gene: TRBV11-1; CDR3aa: CASSLSGNTYEQYF; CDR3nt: TGTGCCAGCAGCTTAAGTGGTAATACCTACGAGCAGTACTTC
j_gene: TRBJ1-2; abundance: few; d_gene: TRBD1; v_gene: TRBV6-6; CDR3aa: CASRDRGQGYTF; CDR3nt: TGTGCCAGCAGGGACAGGGGGCAAGGCTACACCTTC
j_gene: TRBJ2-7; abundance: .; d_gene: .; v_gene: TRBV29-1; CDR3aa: CSVGHRSYEQYF; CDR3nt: TGCAGCGTTGGGCACAGATCCTACGAGCAGTACTTC
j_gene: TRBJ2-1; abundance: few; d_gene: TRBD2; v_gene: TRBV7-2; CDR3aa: CASSRPSGGPSRGSYNEQFF; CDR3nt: TGTGCCAGCAGCCGTCCTAGCGGGGGGCCCTCGCGGGGCTCCTACAATGAGCAGTTCTTC
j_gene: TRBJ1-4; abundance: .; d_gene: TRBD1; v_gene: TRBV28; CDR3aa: CAGGDRDNEKLFF; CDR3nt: TGTGCCGGGGGGGACAGGGATAATGAAAAACTGTTTTTT
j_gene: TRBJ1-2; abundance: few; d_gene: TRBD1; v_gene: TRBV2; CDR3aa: CASMRDREENGYTF; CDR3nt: TGTGCCAGCATGAGGGACAGGGAGGAGAATGGCTACACCTTC
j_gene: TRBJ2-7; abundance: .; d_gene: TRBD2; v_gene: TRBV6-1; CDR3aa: CATGTSGSYYEQYF; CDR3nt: TGTGCCACGGGGACTAGCGGGTCCTACTACGAGCAGTACTTC
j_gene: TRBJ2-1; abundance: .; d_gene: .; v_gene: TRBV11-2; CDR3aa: CASSSGLDNEQFF; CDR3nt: TGTGCCAGCAGCTCCGGCCTAGACAATGAGCAGTTCTTC
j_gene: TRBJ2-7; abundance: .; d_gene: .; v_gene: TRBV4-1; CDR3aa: CASSQAEGNGYEQYF; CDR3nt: TGCGCCAGCAGCCAAGCGGAGGGGAATGGCTACGAGCAGTACTTC
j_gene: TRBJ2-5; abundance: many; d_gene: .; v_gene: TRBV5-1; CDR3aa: CASSPGLGGETQYF; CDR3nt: TGCGCCAGCAGCCCCGGACTCGGAGGAGAGACCCAGTACTTC
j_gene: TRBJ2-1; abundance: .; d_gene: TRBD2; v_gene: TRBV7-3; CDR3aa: CASSLTGLAGYNEQFF; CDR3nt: TGTGCCAGCAGCTTGACGGGACTAGCGGGGTACAATGAGCAGTTCTTC
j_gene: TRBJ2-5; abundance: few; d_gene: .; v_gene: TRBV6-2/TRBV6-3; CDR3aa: CASSYGGQETQYF; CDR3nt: TGTGCCAGCAGTTACGGCGGGCAAGAGACCCAGTACTTC
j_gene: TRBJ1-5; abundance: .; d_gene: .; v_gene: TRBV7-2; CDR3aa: CASSKNQGGNPKGQPQHF; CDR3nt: TGTGCCAGCAGCAAAAACCAGGGAGGGAACCCTAAAGGCCAGCCCCAGCATTTT
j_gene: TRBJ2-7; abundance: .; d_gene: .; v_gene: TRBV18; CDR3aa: CASSPADSEQYF; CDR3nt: TGTGCCAGCTCACCGGCCGATTCCGAGCAGTACTTC
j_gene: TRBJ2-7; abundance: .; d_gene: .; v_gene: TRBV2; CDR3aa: CASSEASDEQYF; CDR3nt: TGTGCCAGCAGTGAAGCTTCTGACGAGCAGTACTTC
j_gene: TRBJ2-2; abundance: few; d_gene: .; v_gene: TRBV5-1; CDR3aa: CASIVREPETGELFF; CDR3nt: TGCGCCAGCATCGTACGGGAGCCAGAGACCGGGGAGCTGTTTTTT
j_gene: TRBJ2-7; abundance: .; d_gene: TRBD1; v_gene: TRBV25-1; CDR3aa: CASSKLNVGQGLERIYEQYF; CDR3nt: TGTGCCAGCAGTAAACTGAACGTCGGACAGGGGCTCGAAAGGATTTACGAGCAGTACTTC
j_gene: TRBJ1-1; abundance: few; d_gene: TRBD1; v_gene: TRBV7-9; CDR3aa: CASSLAQGVVAFF; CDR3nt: TGTGCCAGCAGCCTAGCCCAGGGGGTGGTGGCTTTCTTT
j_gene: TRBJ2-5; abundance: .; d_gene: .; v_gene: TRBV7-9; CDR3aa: CASSAPNRDQETQYF; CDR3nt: TGTGCCAGCAGCGCCCCAAACAGGGATCAAGAGACCCAGTACTTC
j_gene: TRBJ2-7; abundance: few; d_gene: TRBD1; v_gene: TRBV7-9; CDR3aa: CASSQGTGPSYEQYF; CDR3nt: TGTGCCAGCAGCCAGGGGACAGGCCCATCCTACGAGCAGTACTTC
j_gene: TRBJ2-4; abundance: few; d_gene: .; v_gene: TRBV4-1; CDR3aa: CASSQVDSIQYF; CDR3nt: TGCGCCAGCAGCCAGGTTGATAGCATTCAGTACTTC
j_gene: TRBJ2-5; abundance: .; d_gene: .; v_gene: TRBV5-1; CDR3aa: CASSFGSPPTVETQYF; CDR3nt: TGCGCCAGCAGCTTTGGTAGCCCACCCACAGTCGAGACCCAGTACTTC
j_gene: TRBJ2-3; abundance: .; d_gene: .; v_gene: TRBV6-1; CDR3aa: CASTAGRRADTQYF; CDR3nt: TGTGCCAGCACTGCAGGGAGGCGAGCAGATACGCAGTATTTT
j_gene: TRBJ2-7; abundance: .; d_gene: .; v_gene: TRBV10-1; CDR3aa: CASCGAGEQYF; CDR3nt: TGCGCCAGCTGTGGGGCCGGGGAGCAGTACTTC
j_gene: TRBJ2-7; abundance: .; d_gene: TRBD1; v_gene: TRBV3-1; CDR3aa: CASSRGQGPDYEQYF; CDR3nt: TGTGCCAGCAGCCGCGGACAGGGACCTGATTACGAGCAGTACTTC
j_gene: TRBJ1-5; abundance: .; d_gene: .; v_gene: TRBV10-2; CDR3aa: CASGGVRGPQHF; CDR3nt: TGCGCCAGCGGGGGGGTTCGCGGGCCCCAGCATTTT
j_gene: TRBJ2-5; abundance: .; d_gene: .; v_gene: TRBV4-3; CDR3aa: CASSQDTATSGTQYF; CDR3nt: TGCGCCAGCAGCCAAGATACGGCAACCAGTGGGACCCAGTACTTC
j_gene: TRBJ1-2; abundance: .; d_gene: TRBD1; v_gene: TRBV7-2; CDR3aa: CASSRVFAGGAGYTF; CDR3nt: TGTGCCAGCAGCCGAGTGTTTGCAGGGGGGGCTGGCTACACCTTC
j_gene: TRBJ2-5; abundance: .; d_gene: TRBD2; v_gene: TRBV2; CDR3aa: CASSEGASGGQETQYF; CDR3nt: TGTGCCAGCAGTGAAGGGGCTAGCGGGGGACAAGAGACCCAGTACTTC
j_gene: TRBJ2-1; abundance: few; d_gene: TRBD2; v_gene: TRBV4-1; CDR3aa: CASSQEIAGGRNEQFF; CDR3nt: TGCGCCAGCAGCCAAGAGATAGCGGGAGGGCGAAATGAGCAGTTCTTC
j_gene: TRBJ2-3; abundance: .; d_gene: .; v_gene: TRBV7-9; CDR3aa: CASSLAVALDTQYF; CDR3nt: TGTGCCAGCAGCTTAGCTGTGGCCCTTGATACGCAGTATTTT
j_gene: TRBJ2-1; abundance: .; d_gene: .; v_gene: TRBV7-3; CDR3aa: CASSHAWVGRSSYNEQFF; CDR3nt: TGTGCCAGCAGCCACGCCTGGGTGGGACGGAGCTCCTACAATGAGCAGTTCTTC
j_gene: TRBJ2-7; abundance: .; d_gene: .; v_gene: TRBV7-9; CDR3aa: CASRPEGSSYEQYF; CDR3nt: TGTGCCAGCAGGCCAGAGGGGAGCTCCTACGAGCAGTACTTC
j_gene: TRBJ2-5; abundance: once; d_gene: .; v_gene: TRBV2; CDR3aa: CASSEGGRARGETQYF; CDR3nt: TGTGCCAGCAGTGAAGGCGGACGGGCTAGGGGGGAGACCCAGTACTTC
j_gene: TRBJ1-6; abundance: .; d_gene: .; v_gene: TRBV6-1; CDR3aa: CASSEAGVYNSPLHF; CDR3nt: TGTGCCAGCAGTGAGGCAGGGGTATATAATTCACCCCTCCACTTT
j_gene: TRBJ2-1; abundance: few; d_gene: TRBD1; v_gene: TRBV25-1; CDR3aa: CASSEPSIDRDGDEQFF; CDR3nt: TGTGCCAGCAGTGAACCTAGTATCGACAGGGACGGCGATGAGCAGTTCTTC
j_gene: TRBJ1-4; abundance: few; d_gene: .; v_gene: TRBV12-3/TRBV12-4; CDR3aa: CASSRSFRWSGEKLFF; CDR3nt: TGTGCCAGCAGTCGTAGTTTCAGGTGGTCGGGTGAAAAACTGTTTTTT
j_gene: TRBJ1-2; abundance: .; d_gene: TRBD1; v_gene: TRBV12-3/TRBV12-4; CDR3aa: CASNLQGKGGGYTF; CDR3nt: TGTGCCAGCAATTTACAGGGGAAGGGCGGTGGCTACACCTTC
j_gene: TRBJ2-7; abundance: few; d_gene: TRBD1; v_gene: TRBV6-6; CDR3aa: CASSYSLGQGAYEQYF; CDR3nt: TGTGCCAGCAGTTACTCGTTGGGACAGGGCGCCTACGAGCAGTACTTC
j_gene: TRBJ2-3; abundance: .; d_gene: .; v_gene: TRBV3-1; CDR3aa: CASSRRNSIVPDTQYF; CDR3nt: TGTGCCAGCAGTCGGAGGAATTCCATAGTGCCAGATACGCAGTATTTT
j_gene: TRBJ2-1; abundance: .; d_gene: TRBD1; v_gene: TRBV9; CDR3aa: CASSVGDSWMVHEQFF; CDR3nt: TGTGCCAGCAGCGTAGGGGACAGTTGGATGGTCCATGAGCAGTTCTTC
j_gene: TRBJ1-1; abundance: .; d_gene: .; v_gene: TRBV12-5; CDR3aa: CASGLGTRSKYTEAFF; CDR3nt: TGTGCTAGTGGTTTGGGAACCCGAAGTAAATACACTGAAGCTTTCTTT
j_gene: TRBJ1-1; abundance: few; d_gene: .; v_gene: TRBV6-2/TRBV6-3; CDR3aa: CASSYSSIAEAFF; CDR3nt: TGTGCCAGCAGTTACTCGAGTATCGCTGAAGCTTTCTTT
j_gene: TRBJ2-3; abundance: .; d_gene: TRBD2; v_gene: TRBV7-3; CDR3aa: CASSLGRGSGGFTDTQYF; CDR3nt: TGTGCCAGCAGCTTGGGCCGGGGTTCGGGGGGGTTCACAGATACGCAGTATTTT